This T cell receptor (beta chain) was found in a study of blood T cells in healthy people across ages (dated by TCRdb to between 2014 and 2016). Notes on the research overall: In model experiments, roughly one uniquely barcoded TCR beta cDNA molecule per two T cells was captured by template switching. To track age-related changes in TCR beta repertoire diversity, the study relied on deep sequencing normalized with unique cDNA molecular identifiers. The donors were split into four age groups: young (average 16 years), middle-aged (39), aged (over 55) and long-lived (about 74). Donors of different ages were randomly distributed across sequencing lanes to avoid experimental bias. Using the same blood draw, the study looked at two additional independent replicas of 1 million unique cDNA reads for two donors, one aged 18 to 30 and the other aged 80 or older. The paper's findings and limits, for the study overall: Donor CMV infection status was unknown, potentially confounding age-related changes in expanded clonotypes. Estimates of total diversity based on one million sequenced T cells were considered lower bounds and underestimates. Because profiling used bulk unsorted PBMCs, naive and antigen-experienced compartments could not be compared conclusively. The long-lived group showed more naive CD4+ T cells, fewer expanded clones and increased TCR diversity than the aged group, suggesting age selection. Observed TCR beta diversity per million T cells fell roughly linearly with age, and a significant reduction was already apparent by age around 40. The percentage of naive T cells measured by flow cytometry correlated strongly with observed TCR beta diversity.

The CDR3 spans 12 residues, from the cysteine through the phenylalanine. The CDR3 DNA has 36 bases and is translated from base 1. CDR1 is given as MNHEY and CDR2 as SVGEGT, both from the germline V gene. The protocol used for the library was 5' RACE. The reads were generated on an Illumina HiSeq 2500. A second PCR of roughly 7 to 11 cycles was run with a J-beta primer mix and a sample-barcoded 5' primer. A unique molecular identifier was introduced onto each TCR beta cDNA molecule by a template-switch 5' adaptor carrying 12 random nucleotides. At least 2.5 million CDR3-containing paired-end reads were obtained from each sample. First-strand cDNA synthesis was performed from all RNA using the Mint cDNA synthesis kit, with priming by a TRBC-specific oligonucleotide. All cDNA was treated with uracil-DNA glycosylase and then went through a first 18-cycle PCR with the universal primers M1SS and BC2_uni_R. From the authors' description of their analysis: For normalization, 1 million high-quality reads were randomly selected from each sample, with every read carrying a distinct molecular identifier. Reads with shared molecular identifiers were discarded instead of being binned into consensus sequences. CDR3 identification, clonotype clustering and error correction used MiTCR with a Q25 quality threshold and the strictest error-elimination algorithm. A nonparametric unseen species model with Euler transformation was used to estimate lower-bound total TCR beta diversity. The public sequencing data were trimmed at Q25 with fastp and processed into clonotypes with MiXCR by TCRdb, which kept only in-frame beta chains. Here each entry gathers all rows of one CDR3 protein and keeps the most common genes and DNA. TCRdb, not the original authors, processed these V and J calls. Present in this sample are approximately 680,000 distinct CDR3 sequences, 32% of which were seen just once. 15% of the sample rests with the top ten.

In its sample, this clonotype was seen many times. Its antigen is unknown. Base qualities are missing; no much larger clone stands one base away. The roughly 39 donors, aged about 6 to 100 years, were systemically healthy Caucasian individuals from Russia. Each donor gave 9.5 to 10 milliliters of peripheral blood, drawn into EDTA-treated Vacutainer tubes. Ficoll-Paque density-gradient centrifugation was used to isolate PBMCs, with at least 7 million obtained per sample. Trizol reagent was used to extract total RNA from the PBMCs, yielding at least 6 micrograms per sample. Naive CD45RAhigh/CD27high T cell percentages were measured by flow cytometry on a PBMC aliquot from every donor.

Sequenced input: blood. The rearranged segments are TRBV6-2 or TRBV6-3 and TRBJ2-5, with TRBD2 matching 7 junction bases. The clonotype comes from a woman aged 80 or older in good health. Donor details come from another sample of the same person, matched by shared clones. The nucleotide sequence is TGTGTGGGGAGGGACTCTCAAGAGACCCAGTACTTC. Its product reads: CVGRDSQETQYF.